A single sample gave rise to the 7 T cell receptor beta chains below, sequenced in a study of blood T cell repertoires in COVID-19 (dated by TCRdb to about 2020). The library relied on the immunoSEQ multiplex PCR assay. TCRdb provides this immuneACCESS table in a form limited to in-frame rearrangements. Some clones are lacking; in checked studies, under half of them reflect an unresolved V gene, and why the rest are absent is not known. Across this sample there are 100,000 to 120,000 clones, with 72% seen only once. 7.6% of the sample lies in the top ten. Material: peripheral blood. These receptors were taken from a woman aged 60-75 years with acute or convalescent COVID-19.

This clone was counted at least ten times. The genes are TRBV5-5 and TRBJ1-5; TRBD1 agrees at 8 bases. Germline V lookup: CDR1 SGHKS, CDR2 YYEKEE (reference sequence). The V segment lost 3 bases and the J segment 1 base; nucleotides outside the gene matches: 6. This CDR3 is built from 16 residues. For the CDR3, the DNA is TGTGCCAGCAGCTATACCGGGACAGGAAGCAATCAGCCCCAGCATTTT. It codes for CASSYTGTGSNQPQHF.

The V gene is TRBV11-3, the J gene TRBJ2-2; 9 positions agree with TRBD1. Germline values: CDR1 SGHNT, CDR2 YENEEA. The CDR3 spans 14 residues. V shed 5 bases and J 5 bases; nucleotides not matched to a gene: 3. In DNA form, the CDR3 reads TGTGCCAGCAGCGGACAGGGGTTAACCGGGGAGCTGTTTTTT. It codes for CASSGQGLTGELFF.

The chain has TRBV7-3 and TRBJ1-2, with D possibly matching TRBD1 (6 bases). Germline V CDR1 and CDR2: SGHTA, FQGTGA. Trimming stripped 5 bases from V and 3 bases from J, with 16 bases between. The CDR3 is 15 amino acids. The CDR3 loop reads CASSLTGPSDYGYTF. The CDR3 bases are TGTGCCAGCAGCCTTACAGGGCCCTCCGACTATGGCTACACCTTC.

This rearrangement joins TRBV6-5 to TRBJ2-3, with a tentative D call TRBD2 (6 bases). The CDR3 extends over 14 amino acids. Trimming cost V 7 bases and J 0 bases, with 11 bases left between them. Germline V lookup: CDR1 MNHEY, CDR2 SVGAGI. The CDR3 DNA follows: TGTGCCAGCAAGGGTAGCGGAAGCACAGATACGCAGTATTTT. It codes for CASKGSGSTDTQYF.

The chain is built from TRBV20-1 and TRBJ2-7; maybe TRBD1 (6 bases). The germline gives CDR1 DFQATT, CDR2 SNEGSKA (reference sequence). The CDR3 extends over 13 amino acids. Trimming shortened V by 3 bases and J by 4 bases, and 13 bases separated the two germline ends. The CDR3 here is CSASGSGAYEQYF. The CDR3 bases are TGCAGTGCTAGTGGGTCAGGGGCGTACGAGCAGTACTTC.

V and J are TRBV7-7 and TRBJ2-1, with D unclear. Trimming shortened V by 6 bases and J by 6 bases, and 12 bases separated the two germline ends. The CDR3 consists of 13 residues. Germline CDR1 and CDR2: SSHAT and FNYEAQ (reference sequence). CDR3 loop: CASSTDIGNEQFF. The CDR3 DNA reads TGTGCCAGCAGTACCGACATTGGCAATGAGCAGTTCTTC.

This chain uses TRBV3-1 (or the pseudogene TRBV3-2) with TRBJ1-5; 7 bases fit TRBD1. Germline assignment: CDR1 LGHDT and CDR2 YNNKEL (reference sequence). The ends lost 4 bases at V and 15 bases at J; junction bases unmatched: 9. The CDR3 has 12 amino acids. The CDR3 coding sequence is TGTGCCAGCAGCCTAAGCAAGGACAGGTTGCATTTT. Translated, it gives CASSLSKDRLHF.